The clone carrying this TCR beta chain ranks as medium-sized. Its matching antigen is unknown. Trimming removed 5 bases at V and 4 bases at J, with 14 bases between. Germline V CDR1 and CDR2: SGHTA, FQGNSA. This CDR3 comprises 14 residues. This entry belongs to a study of T cells after yellow fever vaccination. Whole-study results and caveats: It was a small share of clonotypes that appeared in both CD4 and CD8 compartments.

TCRdb called the 5' RACE reads again in MiXCR, with one record for every CDR3 protein. Found here are about 320,000 distinct CDR3 sequences, roughly 6.8% of them singletons; the top ten hold 15% to 20%. This clonotype was obtained from a man between 18 and 29 years old who received the YFV17D yellow fever vaccine. The chain uses TRBV7-2 and TRBJ1-2; tentatively, D is TRBD1 (5 bases). The specimen comprised PBMCs, sampled 35 to 50 days after the first yellow fever vaccination. CDR3 residues: CASSPGLGLYGYTF. DNA of the CDR3: TGTGCCAGCAGCCCAGGCTTGGGGCTCTATGGCTACACCTTC.